This T cell receptor (beta chain) comes out of a study of shared clonotypes between healthy human individuals. Findings of the study overall: Shared across a few donors were around 5% of the naive CD4 clonotypes. As a rule, naive subsets had a larger estimated richness than memory subsets.

The CDR3 loop spans 15 amino acids. Germline CDR1 reads SGDLS; CDR2 reads YYNGEE. With 1 base removed from V and 0 bases from J, the gap between germline ends came to 10 bases. In the naive CD8 group, cells lacked CD45RO and were positively selected for CCR7, so terminally differentiated effector memory CD45RA+ cells were left out. Donors included only healthy HIV-negative adults lacking recent acute infections or vaccinations. Concerning this clone itself: Its target is unknown. Other DNA sequences in the same sample also yield this CDR3.

For sorted subsets, roughly 200 ng DNA per replicate equaled roughly 29,000 T cell genomes. The method was immunoSEQ multiplex PCR; TCRdb's version includes in-frame clones alone and lacks a portion of them. Of about 1,900,000 clones listed, just under 95% are singletons. Sequencing was carried out using naive CD8+ T cells sorted from blood. The chain employs TRBV9 and TRBJ1-1, with D tentatively TRBD1 (6 bases). The source is a man younger than 35 in good health. The CDR3 DNA reads TGTGCCAGCAGCGTAAAGGGGGACATGAACACTGAAGCTTTCTTT. Translating it yields CASSVKGDMNTEAFF.